The present TCR beta chain was sequenced within a study of CD4 T cells in relation to SARS-CoV-2 and coronaviruses. The overall study: PBMCs were cultured with antigen for roughly 11 days before TCR beta sequencing.

CD4+ T cells from unexposed donors were obtained before the COVID-19 pandemic (2011-2018). CD4+ T cells were isolated from the cells after 10 days of culture. Testing used SARS-CoV-2 S/N and four cold-coronavirus spikes on unexposed-donor CD4+ T cells, cells permitting. PBMCs were plated at roughly 2 million per well in IL-2-containing medium. Method: immunoSEQ multiplex PCR; TCRdb's copy keeps in-frame clones and lacks some. The data contain under 25,000 clones, just under 80% of them singletons. The CDR3 contains 17 residues. The germline CDR1 and CDR2 sequences are LNHNV and YYDKDF (reference sequence). V was pared by 0 bases and J by 4 bases, with 17 bases between. Comments on this clone: Its antigen is as yet unknown.

This receptor was identified in a human donor in good health. This chain links TRBV15 with TRBJ2-3, with a possible D match to TRBD2 (6 bases). Sequenced material: CD4+ T cells from PBMCs, cultured in vitro. The CDR3 bases are TGTGCCACCAGCAGAGATATCGGCGCGCAGCGGGCAGATACGCAGTATTTT. It yields the protein CATSRDIGAQRADTQYF. Looking up the rest from reference TRBV15 and TRBJ2-3 gives the full variable domain: DAMVIQNPRYQVTQFGKPVTLSCSQTLNHNVMYWYQQKSSQAPKLLFHYYDKDFNNEADTPDNFQSRRPNTSFCFLDIRSPGLGDTAMYLCATSRDIGAQRADTQYFGPGTRLTVL.